The following is a TCR beta chain sequence with its context. Its antigen is unidentified. Together with a sample-barcoded 5' primer, a J-beta primer mix was included in a second PCR lasting roughly 6 to 12 cycles. TCRdb recomputed calls from the 5' RACE reads with MiXCR, one row per CDR3 protein. Of about 780,000 distinct CDR3 sequences detected, around 25% appear once; the ten largest clones hold 3%. This specimen comes from a study of blood T cells in healthy people across ages. Findings of the study overall: Long-lived donors had more naive CD4+ cells and higher diversity than aged donors.

The V segment lost 0 bases and the J segment 5 bases; nucleotides outside the gene matches: 6. The germline CDR1 and CDR2 sequences are LGHDT and YNNKEL (reference sequence). The CDR3 runs to 15 residues. Researchers collected about 9.7 milliliters of peripheral blood from every single donor. Isolation recovered at least 6.5 million PBMCs from every sample. These same data were also listed under a study on T cells of mothers and their children. As reported in that work: The extracted RNA was employed in its entirety for cDNA synthesis, at roughly 1.4 ug per 15 ul.

Sequenced sample: blood. The rearrangement links TRBV3-1 to TRBJ1-1, with 7 bases matching TRBD1. The sequence derives from a boy younger than 18 in good health. The CDR3 spells CASSQDGRGRTEAFF. DNA for the CDR3: TGTGCCAGCAGCCAAGACGGCAGGGGGAGAACTGAAGCTTTCTTT.